This is a list of T cell receptor beta chains from one sample in a study of Ad26.COV2.S vaccination and SARS-CoV-2 variants. Sequencing was performed with immunoSEQ multiplex PCR; in TCRdb, only in-frame clones are kept and a portion is missing. Of about 400,000 clones in the sample, over 75% were seen once. Sequenced material: peripheral blood, taken in a trial of Ad26.COV2.S vaccine versus placebo. All receptors come from a person aged 18-65 years who received the Ad26.COV2.S COVID-19 vaccine or a placebo. Each CDR3 is given with its conserved first and last residue. D genes are given only for firm matches. Not all rows give a size; the values are once, few, many and, for expanded clones, a class.

d_gene,j_gene,v_gene,abundance,CDR3nt,CDR3aa
-,TRBJ2-5,TRBV6-5,-,TGTGCCAGCAGTTACTCCCCTCAGGAGACCCAGTACTTC,CASSYSPQETQYF
-,TRBJ2-2,TRBV19,-,TGTGCCAGTAGTATATGGGCAGCGAACACCGGGGAGCTGTTTTTT,CASSIWAANTGELFF
-,TRBJ1-1,TRBV18,-,TGTGCCAGCTCACCGGAGCTCGGGGAGGTTGCTTTCTTT,CASSPELGEVAFF
-,TRBJ1-1,TRBV28,-,TGTGCCAGCAGCCCCGGGACATCGACACTCGGGGCTTTCTTT,CASSPGTSTLGAFF
TRBD2,TRBJ2-7,TRBV27,-,TGTGCCAGCAGTACTAGCGGGACCTACGAGCAGTACTTC,CASSTSGTYEQYF
-,TRBJ2-7,TRBV28,-,TGTGCCAGCAGTTTATTAACCGCTACCTACGAGCAGTACTTC,CASSLLTATYEQYF
-,TRBJ2-3,TRBV28,-,TGTGCCAGCAGTTCCCTGGGCCCTAGAGATACGCAGTATTTT,CASSSLGPRDTQYF
-,TRBJ1-3,TRBV5-1,-,TGCGCCAGCAGCTCGGAAGGGCCGAGCTCTGGAAACACCATATATTTT,CASSSEGPSSGNTIYF
-,TRBJ1-1,TRBV9,-,TGTGCCAGCAGCGTAGGTTCGGGTAACACTGAAGCTTTCTTT,CASSVGSGNTEAFF
-,TRBJ2-3,TRBV14,-,TGTGCCAGCAGCCACTCAGATACGCAGTATTTT,CASSHSDTQYF
TRBD1,TRBJ1-3,TRBV2,-,TGTGCCAGCAGTGAGGGACAGGGGAACTCTGGAAACACCATATATTTT,CASSEGQGNSGNTIYF
TRBD2,TRBJ2-1,TRBV3-1/TRBV3-2,many,TGTGCCAGCAGCCCCCTAGCGGGAGCCGGCAATGAGCAGTTCTTC,CASSPLAGAGNEQFF
-,TRBJ1-1,TRBV7-9,-,TGTGCCAGCAGCTTAAATGCAGTTGGCACTGAAGCTTTCTTT,CASSLNAVGTEAFF
-,TRBJ1-1,TRBV5-1,-,TGCGCCAGCAGCTTGGGAGGGGTGACTGAAGCTTTCTTT,CASSLGGVTEAFF
-,TRBJ1-1,TRBV7-9,-,TGTGCCAGCAGCATGGGGGCCGGGGCGAACACTGAAGCTTTCTTT,CASSMGAGANTEAFF
-,TRBJ2-3,TRBV9,-,TGTGCCAGCAGCGTGGGGGGAAGCACAGATACGCAGTATTTT,CASSVGGSTDTQYF
TRBD1,TRBJ1-1,TRBV5-1,-,TGCGCCAGCAGCCTTACGACAGGGGGAGGCACTGAAGCTTTCTTT,CASSLTTGGGTEAFF
TRBD1,TRBJ1-4,TRBV6-5,-,TGTGCCAGCTCAAACCAGGGGGCAGCCGAAAAACTGTTTTTT,CASSNQGAAEKLFF
-,TRBJ2-3,TRBV5-1,-,TGCGCCAGCAGCGCTGGTTTCACAGGAAGAAGCACAGATACGCAGTATTTT,CASSAGFTGRSTDTQYF
-,TRBJ1-3,TRBV5-4,-,TGTGCCAGCAGCTTGAGACAGAAAAACACCATATATTTT,CASSLRQKNTIYF
TRBD2,TRBJ2-5,TRBV11-3,-,TGTGCCAGCAGCCAGGGACTAGCGGGAGATGAGACCCAGTACTTC,CASSQGLAGDETQYF
-,TRBJ2-7,TRBV29-1,many,TGCAGCGCCACGCTAGATTCCTACGAGCAGTACTTC,CSATLDSYEQYF
-,TRBJ1-1,TRBV27,-,TGTGCCAGCAGTTTAAACCCCGGGAACAGGATATCTGAAGCTTTCTTT,CASSLNPGNRISEAFF
-,TRBJ2-3,TRBV7-2,-,TGTGCCAGCAGCCTGGACACCAGGAGCACAGATACGCAGTATTTT,CASSLDTRSTDTQYF
TRBD2,TRBJ2-1,TRBV18,-,TGTGCCAGCTCACCACGAAGCGGGAGTGGCTATGAGCAGTTCTTC,CASSPRSGSGYEQFF
-,TRBJ2-2,TRBV2,once,TGTGCCAGCAGTGAACTCGGAGGACAGAGGACCGGGGAGCTGTTTTTT,CASSELGGQRTGELFF
-,TRBJ1-1,TRBV7-9,-,TGTGCCAGCAGCTCCGGGCCCGGCGCTGAAGCTTTCTTT,CASSSGPGAEAFF
TRBD2,TRBJ2-1,TRBV2,-,TGTGCCAGCCGACTAGCGGGAGGGTACTACAATGAGCAGTTCTTC,CASRLAGGYYNEQFF
TRBD2,TRBJ2-1,TRBV28,-,TGTGCCAGCAGGGAGACTAGCGGGCGAAGCTCCTACAATGAGCAGTTCTTC,CASRETSGRSSYNEQFF
-,TRBJ2-5,TRBV21-1,-,TGTGCCAGCAGCCGACGGGACAACCAAGAGACCCAGTACTTC,CASSRRDNQETQYF
TRBD1,TRBJ2-7,TRBV28,once,TGTGCCAGCAGTTCCTCAGGGGGCGCACTGCAGTACTTC,CASSSSGGALQYF
-,TRBJ1-2,TRBV19,-,TGTGCCAGTAGTATCCCTGGAGGGCCTGGGGGCTACACCTTC,CASSIPGGPGGYTF
TRBD2,TRBJ2-1,TRBV5-8,-,TGTGCCAGCACCCCGGTGGGGTCTAGCGGGAGGAATGAGCAGTTCTTC,CASTPVGSSGRNEQFF
-,TRBJ1-5,TRBV19,-,TGTGCCAGTACCACACAAGGCAATCAGCCCCAGCATTTT,CASTTQGNQPQHF
-,TRBJ2-5,TRBV6-2/TRBV6-3,-,TGTGCCAGCAGTAGGGCAGAGACCCAGTACTTC,CASSRAETQYF
TRBD1,TRBJ2-7,TRBV30,-,TGTGCCGGAACTGGACAGGGGAGTGGCGAGCAGTACTTC,CAGTGQGSGEQYF
-,TRBJ1-2,TRBV28,-,TGTGCCAGCAGTTTAACAGGTCTCTATGGCTACACCTTC,CASSLTGLYGYTF
-,TRBJ2-7,TRBV21-1,-,TGTGCCAGCAGCAAAGGGAGGATCCCCTTACAGGGACGGTCGATTTGGAAATACGAGCAGTACTTC,CASSKGRIPLQGRSIWKYEQYF
-,TRBJ1-3,TRBV10-3,-,TGTGCCATCAAAAGGGAAACTGGAAACACCATATATTTT,CAIKRETGNTIYF
TRBD1,TRBJ2-7,TRBV11-2,-,TGTGCCAGCAGCTTAGGGGACAGTGTCTACGAGCAGTACTTC,CASSLGDSVYEQYF
-,TRBJ2-5,TRBV7-3,-,TGTGCCAGCAGCCAGGGGGGTGACCAGGGAGAGACCCAGTACTTC,CASSQGGDQGETQYF
TRBD1,TRBJ1-2,TRBV30,-,TGTGCCTGGAGTCTTGGGACAGGGAAGTATGGCTACACCTTC,CAWSLGTGKYGYTF
TRBD2,TRBJ2-1,TRBV9,-,TGTGCCAGCAGCGTAGAATTGGGGAGGGGTGAGCAGTTCTTC,CASSVELGRGEQFF
-,TRBJ2-1,TRBV9,-,TGTGCCAGCAGCGTATTCGAGGGGGTGACCTACAATGAGCAGTTCTTC,CASSVFEGVTYNEQFF
-,TRBJ2-3,TRBV6-5,-,TGTGCCAGCAGTCTCCTGGGTGCTGACACAGATACGCAGTATTTT,CASSLLGADTDTQYF
-,TRBJ1-1,TRBV29-1,-,TGCAGCGCCTCACAGGGTACTGAAGCTTTCTTT,CSASQGTEAFF
-,TRBJ2-5,TRBV24-1,-,TGTGCCACATCCCCCTTTAGGAGGGAGCAAGAGACCCAGTACTTC,CATSPFRREQETQYF
-,TRBJ2-7,TRBV7-2,-,TGTGCCAGCAGCTTTGGAGCGGGCTCTTACGAGCAGTACTTC,CASSFGAGSYEQYF
-,TRBJ1-1,TRBV28,-,TGTGCCAGCAGGAGGGGGAACACTGAAGCTTTCTTT,CASRRGNTEAFF
TRBD1,TRBJ2-3,TRBV5-5,-,TGTGCCAGCAGCTTGGAAGGGGGACAGGTGGTAGATACGCAGTATTTT,CASSLEGGQVVDTQYF
TRBD2,TRBJ2-3,TRBV15,-,TGTGCCACCAGCAGAGCGGTAGCGGGAGGACCAGATACGCAGTATTTT,CATSRAVAGGPDTQYF